This TCR beta chain was captured in a study of PD-L1 blockade in urothelial cancer. Study as a whole: Timepoints chosen for blood analysis were 3 weeks (second dose) and 6 weeks after treatment start. Per blood sample, T cells had a median of about 150,000.

Assay used: immunoSEQ multiplex PCR; TCRdb lists only in-frame clones, some missing. The sample records some 28,000 clones, around 80% being singletons. Source: PBMCs, taken around atezolizumab (anti-PD-L1) treatment. The receptor was isolated from a man aged 45-65 years with urothelial cancer.

DNA for the CDR3: TGTGCCAGCAGGTGGCGACAGGGGAACACTGAAGCTTTCTTT. Its translation is CASRWRQGNTEAFF. This chain uses TRBV6-5 with TRBJ1-1; 7 nucleotides agree with TRBD1. In germline, CDR1 is MNHEY, CDR2 SVGAGI. The CDR3 covers 14 residues. V shed 6 bases, J shed 1 base, and the junction held 5 bases outside the gene matches.